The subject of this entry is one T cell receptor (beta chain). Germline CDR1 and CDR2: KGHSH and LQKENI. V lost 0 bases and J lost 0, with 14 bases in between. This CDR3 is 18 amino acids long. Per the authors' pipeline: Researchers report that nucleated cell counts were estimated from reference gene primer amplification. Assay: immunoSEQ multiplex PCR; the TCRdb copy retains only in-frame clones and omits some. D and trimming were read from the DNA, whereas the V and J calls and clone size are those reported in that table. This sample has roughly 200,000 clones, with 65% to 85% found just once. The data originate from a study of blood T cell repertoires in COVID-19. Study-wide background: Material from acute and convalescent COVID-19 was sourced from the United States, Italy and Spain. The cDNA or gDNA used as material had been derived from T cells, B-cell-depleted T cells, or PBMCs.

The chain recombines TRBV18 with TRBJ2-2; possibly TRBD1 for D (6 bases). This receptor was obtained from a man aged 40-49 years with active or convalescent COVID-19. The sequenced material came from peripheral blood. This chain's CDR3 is CASSPPGNRVANTGELFF. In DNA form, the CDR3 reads TGTGCCAGCTCACCACCGGGGAACAGGGTAGCGAACACCGGGGAGCTGTTTTTT.